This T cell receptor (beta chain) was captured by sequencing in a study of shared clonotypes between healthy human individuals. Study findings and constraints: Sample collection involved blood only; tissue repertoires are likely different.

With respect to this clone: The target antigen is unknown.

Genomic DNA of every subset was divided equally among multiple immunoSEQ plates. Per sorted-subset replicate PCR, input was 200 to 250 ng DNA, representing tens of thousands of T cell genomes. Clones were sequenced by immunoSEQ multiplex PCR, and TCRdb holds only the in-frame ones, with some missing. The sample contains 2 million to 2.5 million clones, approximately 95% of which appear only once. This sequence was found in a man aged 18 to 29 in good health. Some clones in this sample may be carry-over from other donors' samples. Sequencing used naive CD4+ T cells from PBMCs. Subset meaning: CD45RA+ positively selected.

The CDR3 sequence is CASSPRLAGATYNEQFF. The CDR3, as DNA: TGCGCCAGCAGCCCCCGACTAGCGGGGGCCACGTACAATGAGCAGTTCTTC. The gene calls are TRBV4-1 and TRBJ2-1, with 12 bases fitting TRBD2. The CDR3 is 17 amino acids. Germline CDR1 reads MGHRA; CDR2 reads YSYEKL. Trimming took 4 bases from V and 4 from J; bases not matched to a gene: 8.